The text below deals with one TCR beta chain. What it binds is not known. Profiled with immunoSEQ multiplex PCR; TCRdb holds only in-frame clones, not every one. The data show 30,000 to 40,000 clones, with 86% seen just once and 5% to 6% held by the top ten. The sample originates from a study of T cells in localized non-small cell lung cancer. Whole-study findings and limits: Increased T cell density in blood showed an association with longer overall survival. In adjacent lung, a median roughly 60 of the top 100 tumor clones were found. Since sequencing was restricted to only one region of the tumor, intratumor heterogeneity remains a possibility. Clonality of T cells reached its maximum in uninvolved adjacent lung, surpassing tumor.

J was trimmed by 7 bases and V by 1 base; bases with no gene match: 12. There are 17 residues in the CDR3. Germline V gives CDR1 KGHSH, CDR2 LQKENI. This TCR was sampled from a male donor older than 55 with stage II lung adenocarcinoma. The chain employs TRBV18 and TRBJ2-1, with TRBD2 matching over 8 bases. Sequenced here: peripheral blood mononuclear cells, sampled before any cancer treatment. The CDR3 nucleotides read TGTGCCAGCTCACCACGGGGTAGCGGGACCTATTTTAATGAGCAGTTCTTC. Translated: CASSPRGSGTYFNEQFF.